What follows describes a single T cell receptor beta chain. The data are from a study of graft-versus-host responses after intestinal transplantation. With V trimmed by 4 bases and J by 3 bases, 3 bases remained unmatched. Germline V gene lookup returns CDR1 KGHSH and CDR2 LQKENI. The CDR3 covers 13 residues. The authors plated around 200,000 CFSE-labeled responder cells with around 200,000 irradiated, violet-dye-labeled stimulator cells. TCRdb's table, derived via immunoSEQ multiplex PCR, lists solely in-frame clones and lacks some. Among 20,000 to 25,000 clones listed, around three fifths were seen once.

The chain has TRBV18 and TRBJ2-7, with 7 bases matching TRBD1. The receptor was derived from a human patient who received an intestinal transplant. Here the sequenced sample was alloreactive CD4+ T cells from a mixed lymphocyte reaction culture, taken before intestinal transplant. Subset: CFSE-low proliferating T cells sorted from roughly six-day pre-transplant mixed lymphocyte reaction (GvH or HvG direction). The CDR3 coding sequence is TGTGCCAGCTCACTCGGACAGGTCTACGAGCAGTACTTC. Translation: CASSLGQVYEQYF.